This TCR beta chain derives from a study of T cell repertoires in cytomegalovirus infection. CDR1 is MGHDK, CDR2 SYGVNS, per germline. CDR3 size: 16 residues. V lost 4 bases to trimming and J lost 2 bases; unmatched junction nucleotides: 7. TCRdb passed the reads through MiXCR, listing each CDR3 protein once. The sample lists 700,000 to 900,000 distinct CDR3 sequences, 25% to 30% seen once, with less than 15% in the top ten. This clonotype was recorded a few times. Its specificity is not known. The chain combines TRBV25-1 with TRBJ2-3; 9 bases fit TRBD2. This receptor was taken from a human donor in good health (CMV status not recorded). Some clones in this sample may be carry-over from other donors' samples. Here the sequenced sample was cultured CD8+ T cells from PBMCs, taken from culture after CMV antigen stimulation. The CDR3 bases are TGTGCCAGCAGTGGGCCTAGCGGGGAAGACACAGATACGCAGTATTTT. It translates to CASSGPSGEDTDTQYF.